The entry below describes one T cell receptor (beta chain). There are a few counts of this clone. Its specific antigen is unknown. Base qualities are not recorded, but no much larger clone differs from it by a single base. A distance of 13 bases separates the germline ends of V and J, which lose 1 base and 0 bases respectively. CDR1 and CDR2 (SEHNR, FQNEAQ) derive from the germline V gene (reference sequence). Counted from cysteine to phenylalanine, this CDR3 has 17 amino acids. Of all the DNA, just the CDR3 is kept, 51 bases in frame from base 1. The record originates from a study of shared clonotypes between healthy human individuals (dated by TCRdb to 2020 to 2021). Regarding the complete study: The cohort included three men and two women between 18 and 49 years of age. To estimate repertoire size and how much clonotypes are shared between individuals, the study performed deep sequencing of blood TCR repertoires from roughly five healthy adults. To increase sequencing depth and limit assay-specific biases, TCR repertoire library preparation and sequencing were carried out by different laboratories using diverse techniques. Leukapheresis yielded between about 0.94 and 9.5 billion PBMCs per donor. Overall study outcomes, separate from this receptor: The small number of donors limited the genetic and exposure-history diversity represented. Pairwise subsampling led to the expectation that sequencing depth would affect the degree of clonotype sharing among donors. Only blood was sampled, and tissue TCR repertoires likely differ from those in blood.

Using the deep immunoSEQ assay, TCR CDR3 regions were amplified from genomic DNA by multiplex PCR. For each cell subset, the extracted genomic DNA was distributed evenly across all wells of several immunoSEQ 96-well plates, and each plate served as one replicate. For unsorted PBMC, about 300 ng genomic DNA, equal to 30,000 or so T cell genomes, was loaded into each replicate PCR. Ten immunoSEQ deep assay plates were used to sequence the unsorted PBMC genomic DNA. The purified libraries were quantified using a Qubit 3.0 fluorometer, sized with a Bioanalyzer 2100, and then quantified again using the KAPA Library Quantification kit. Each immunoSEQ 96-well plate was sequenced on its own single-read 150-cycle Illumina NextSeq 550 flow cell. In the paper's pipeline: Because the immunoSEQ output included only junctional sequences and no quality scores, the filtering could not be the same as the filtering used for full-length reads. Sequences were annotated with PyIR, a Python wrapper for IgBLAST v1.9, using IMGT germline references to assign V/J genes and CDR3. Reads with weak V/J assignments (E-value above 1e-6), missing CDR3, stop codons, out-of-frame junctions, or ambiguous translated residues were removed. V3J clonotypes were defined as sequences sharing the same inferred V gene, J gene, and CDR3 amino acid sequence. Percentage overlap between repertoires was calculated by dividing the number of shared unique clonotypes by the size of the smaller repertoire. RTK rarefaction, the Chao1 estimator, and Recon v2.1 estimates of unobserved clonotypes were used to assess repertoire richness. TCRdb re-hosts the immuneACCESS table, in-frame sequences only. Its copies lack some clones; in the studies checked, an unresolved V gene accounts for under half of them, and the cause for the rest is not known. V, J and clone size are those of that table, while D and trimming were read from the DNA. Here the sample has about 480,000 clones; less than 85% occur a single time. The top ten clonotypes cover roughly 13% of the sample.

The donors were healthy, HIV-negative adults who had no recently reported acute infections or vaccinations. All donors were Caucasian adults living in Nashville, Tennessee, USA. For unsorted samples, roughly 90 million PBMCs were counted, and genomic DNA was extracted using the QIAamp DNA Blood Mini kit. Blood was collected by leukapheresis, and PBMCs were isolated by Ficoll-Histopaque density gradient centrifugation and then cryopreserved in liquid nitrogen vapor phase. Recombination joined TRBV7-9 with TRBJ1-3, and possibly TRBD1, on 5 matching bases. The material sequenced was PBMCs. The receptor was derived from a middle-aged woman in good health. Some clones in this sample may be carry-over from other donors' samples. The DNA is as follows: TGTGCCAGCAGCTTAGTAAAAAGGGGACGCTCTGGAAACACCATATATTTT. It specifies CASSLVKRGRSGNTIYF.